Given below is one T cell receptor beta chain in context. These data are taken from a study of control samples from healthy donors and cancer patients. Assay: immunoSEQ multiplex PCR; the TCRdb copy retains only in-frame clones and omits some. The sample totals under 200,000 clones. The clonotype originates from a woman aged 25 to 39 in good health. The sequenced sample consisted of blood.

CDR3 loop: CSVVFRTPQETQYF. For the CDR3, the DNA is TGCAGCGTGGTATTTAGGACTCCTCAAGAGACCCAGTACTTC. This rearrangement joins TRBV29-1 to TRBJ2-5, with D tentatively TRBD2 (5 bases). From germline, CDR1 is SQVTM and CDR2 ANQGSEA. The CDR3 totals 14 residues. The V end was cut by 6 bases, the J end by 2 bases, with 16 bases between.